Reported below is one T cell receptor (beta chain). V gave up 6 bases and J gave up 1 base, with 7 bases separating them. The CDR3 is 13 amino acids. Germline CDR1 reads MNHEY; CDR2 reads SVGAGI. The sample originates from a study of blood T cell repertoires in COVID-19. Clones were sequenced by immunoSEQ multiplex PCR, and TCRdb holds only the in-frame ones, with some missing. The sample shows about 410,000 clones, 86% of them seen only once. This chain connects TRBV6-5 to TRBJ1-5; D possibly corresponds to TRBD1 (5 bases). Sample: peripheral blood. This clonotype was sampled from a woman aged 25 to 39 with active or convalescent COVID-19. CDR3 sequence: CASSHRSNQPQHF. CDR3 DNA: TGTGCCAGCAGCCACAGGAGCAATCAGCCCCAGCATTTT.